These 13 T cell receptor beta chains came from one sample sequenced in a study of molecular identifiers for immune sequencing clone quantification. TCRdb fed the PCR reads into MiXCR, producing one record per CDR3 protein. The data show about 510,000 distinct CDR3 sequences, roughly 25% seen once. The source material was naive CD8+ T cells from blood, with Jurkat cell RNA spiked in. Subset of the sample: FACS-sorted CD8+CD4-CCR7+CD45RA+ naive T cells. These TCRs come from a human donor in good health. Some libraries in this study had Jurkat cell RNA spiked in.

A note on this clonotype: A much larger clonotype is one base distant, so this may be a read error. The CDR3 here is CGSSSTVYEQYF. CDR3 coding DNA: TGTGGCAGCAGCTCGACCGTCTACGAGCAGTACTTC. J is TRBJ2-7 and V is TRBV7-9, with no clear D. Looked up from germline, CDR1 is SEHNR and CDR2 is FQNEAQ (reference sequence). The CDR3 has 12 amino acids.

The V gene is TRBV7-2, the J gene TRBJ2-3, with 9 bases lining up with TRBD2. The CDR3 loop spans 18 amino acids. Germline V gives CDR1 SGHTA, CDR2 FQGNSA. J was trimmed by 8 bases and V by 11 bases; bases with no gene match: 26. The CDR3 sequence: CARRLAGPSGASPATQYF. In nucleotides, the CDR3 is TGTGCCCGCCGCTTAGCGGGCCCTAGCGGGGCTAGCCCAGCTACGCAGTATTTT.

The chain is built from TRBV7-9 and TRBJ1-1; D unclear. CDR1 is SEHNR, CDR2 FQNEAQ, per germline (reference sequence). Trimming cost V 5 bases and J 0 bases, with 22 bases left between them. The CDR3 extends over 18 amino acids. CDR3 amino acids: CASSQFAGSPIMNTEAFF. The CDR3 DNA is TGTGCCAGCAGCCAATTCGCCGGGAGTCCCATTATGAACACTGAAGCTTTCTTT.

This clonotype has a count of ten or more. The chain is built from TRBV3-1 and TRBJ2-2, with a weak D call TRBD2 (5 bases). Germline V gene sequence: CDR1 LGHDT, CDR2 YNNKEL (reference sequence). This CDR3 region has 15 residues. Between the trimmed V and J ends, which lost 3 bases and 6 bases, there was a span of 14 bases. Here the CDR3 reads CASSQILGSAGELFF. For the CDR3, the DNA is TGTGCCAGCAGCCAGATACTAGGTTCAGCCGGGGAGCTGTTTTTT.

In this sample, this clonotype turned up many times. This rearrangement joins TRBV5-6 to TRBJ2-6; D remains ambiguous. This CDR3 is built from 17 residues. The V and J ends lost 0 bases and 0 bases respectively, with 10 bases between them. In germline, CDR1 is SGHDT, CDR2 YYEEEE. The CDR3 DNA follows: TGTGCCAGCAGCTTGGGGAACAGCTACTCTGGGGCCAACGTCCTGACTTTC. This codes for CASSLGNSYSGANVLTF.

The V call is TRBV9, the J call TRBJ2-7; no definite D call. Per the germline V gene, CDR1 is SGDLS and CDR2 is YYNGEE. Trimming took off 4 bases at V and 7 bases at J, with 18 bases between the two ends. The CDR3 sequence is 14 residues long. As DNA, the CDR3 is TGTGCCAGCAGCTCCCACGGCGAAGGGTGGGAGCAGTACTTC. It codes for CASSSHGEGWEQYF. The variable domain in full, completed from reference TRBV9 and TRBJ2-7, reads DSGVTQTPKHLITATGQRVTLRCSPRSGDLSVYWYQQSLDQGLQFLIQYYNGEERAKGNILERFSAQQFPDLHSELNLSSLELGDSALYFCASSSHGEGWEQYFGPGTRLTVT.

This clonotype was seen a few times. The rearrangement joins TRBV4-1 to TRBJ2-1, with 9 bases aligning to TRBD2. The CDR3 loop spans 18 amino acids. Germline V lookup: CDR1 MGHRA, CDR2 YSYEKL. V was clipped by 2 bases and J by 6 bases; unmatched bases: 14. The CDR3 loop reads CASSQTPGLASWGNEQFF. CDR3 sequence (DNA): TGCGCCAGCAGCCAAACCCCGGGACTAGCCTCATGGGGCAATGAGCAGTTCTTC.

A note on this clonotype: This may be a read error, as it is one base from a much larger clone. The V call is TRBV3-1, the J call TRBJ2-3, with a possible D match to TRBD1 (6 bases). Trimming shortened V by 5 bases and J by 4 bases, and 16 bases separated the two germline ends. Germline V gene sequence: CDR1 LGHDT, CDR2 YNNKEL (reference sequence). The CDR3 consists of 15 residues. The CDR3 DNA follows: TGTGCCAGCAGCGTGGGGGCCGGGAACGCAGATACGCAGTATTTT. Protein product: CASSVGAGNADTQYF.

This clonotype was detected only a few times. This chain joins TRBV9 and TRBJ1-3, with no clear D. The V and J ends lost 3 bases and 0 bases respectively, with 13 bases between them. The CDR3 consists of 16 residues. CDR1 SGDLS and CDR2 YYNGEE come from the germline V gene. CDR3 bases: TGTGCCAGCAGCGCTTCCGACGGCCGCTCTGGAAACACCATATATTTT. Protein product: CASSASDGRSGNTIYF. Complete variable domain (other parts from reference TRBV9 and TRBJ1-3): DSGVTQTPKHLITATGQRVTLRCSPRSGDLSVYWYQQSLDQGLQFLIQYYNGEERAKGNILERFSAQQFPDLHSELNLSSLELGDSALYFCASSASDGRSGNTIYFGEGSWLTVV.

This clonotype was counted between two and nine times. CDR3 DNA: TGTGCCAGCAGCCAACTACTACAGCCCTACGAGCAGTACTTC. Its protein is CASSQLLQPYEQYF. The chain employs TRBV14 and TRBJ2-7; no clear D gene. Germline loops: CDR1 SGHDN, CDR2 FVKESK. V lost 2 bases and J lost 2, with 10 bases in between. The CDR3 runs to 14 residues.

The chain carries TRBV7-6 and TRBJ2-5; D unresolved. Deletions cut 4 bases from V and 5 bases from J, with 17 bases between. The CDR3 runs 15 residues. The germline V gene has CDR1 SGHVS and CDR2 FNYEAQ. The CDR3 nucleotides are TGTGCCAGCAGCTCCACCGTAGAGTTTGACGAGACCCAGTACTTC. Residues: CASSSTVEFDETQYF.

As concerns this clonotype: This clone may be a read error of a much larger clone one base away. V gene TRBV7-6 combines with J gene TRBJ2-7, with D possibly matching TRBD1 (5 bases). This CDR3 is 14 amino acids long. CDR1 is SGHVS and CDR2 is FNYEAQ in the germline V gene. The CDR3 reads CVSSLGDFSYEQYF. CDR3 coding DNA: TGTGTCAGCAGCTTAGGGGATTTCTCCTACGAGCAGTACTTC.

Comment on this clonotype: Since a much larger clone is just one base distant, this may be a read error. The chain uses TRBV7-9 and TRBJ2-7; 9 nucleotides match TRBD1. Looked up from germline, CDR1 is SEHNR and CDR2 is FQNEAQ (reference sequence). The CDR3 totals 16 residues. With V trimmed by 4 bases and J by 0 bases, 7 bases remained unmatched. Here the CDR3 reads CASSSNPQGASYEQYF. Here the CDR3 DNA reads TGTGCCAGCAGCTCAAACCCACAGGGGGCCTCCTACGAGCAGTACTTC.